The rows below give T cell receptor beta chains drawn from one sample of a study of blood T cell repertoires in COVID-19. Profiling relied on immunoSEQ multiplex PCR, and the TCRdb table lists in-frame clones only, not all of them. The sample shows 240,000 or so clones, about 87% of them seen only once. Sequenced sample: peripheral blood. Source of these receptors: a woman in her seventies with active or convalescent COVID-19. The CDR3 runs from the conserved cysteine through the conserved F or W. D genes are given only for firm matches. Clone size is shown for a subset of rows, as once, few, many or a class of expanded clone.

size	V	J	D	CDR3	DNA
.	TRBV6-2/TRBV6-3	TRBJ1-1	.	CASSPPRGITEAFF	TGTGCCAGCAGTCCCCCCCGGGGAATCACTGAAGCTTTCTTT
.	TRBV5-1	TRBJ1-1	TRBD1	CASSPQDRATEAFF	TGCGCCAGCAGCCCCCAGGACAGGGCCACTGAAGCTTTCTTT
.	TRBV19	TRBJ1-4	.	CASKILGGPNEKLFF	TGTGCCAGTAAGATTCTTGGGGGCCCAAATGAAAAACTGTTTTTT
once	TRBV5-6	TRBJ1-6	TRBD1	CASSSPTGVGSPLHF	TGTGCCAGCAGCTCACCGACAGGGGTCGGCTCACCCCTCCACTTT
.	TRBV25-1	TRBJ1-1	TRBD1	CASMTGRTEAFF	TGTGCCAGCATGACAGGGAGGACTGAAGCTTTCTTT
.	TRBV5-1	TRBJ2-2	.	CASSLAGEHRNTGELFF	TGCGCCAGCAGCTTGGCCGGAGAACACCGGAACACCGGGGAGCTGTTTTTT
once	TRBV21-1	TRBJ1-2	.	CASSKGPRDSLGGYTF	TGTGCCAGCAGCAAGGGTCCTCGGGACAGCCTAGGCGGCTACACCTTC
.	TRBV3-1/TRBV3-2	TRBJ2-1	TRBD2	CASGSSGGSSYNEQFF	TGTGCCAGCGGCAGCTCGGGGGGGAGCTCCTACAATGAGCAGTTCTTC
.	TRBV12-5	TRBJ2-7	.	CASALPGEGGPYEQYF	TGTGCTAGTGCCCTCCCTGGGGAGGGGGGTCCCTACGAGCAGTACTTC
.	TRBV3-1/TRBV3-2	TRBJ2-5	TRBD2	CASSQETLAGKETQYF	TGTGCCAGCAGCCAAGAGACTCTAGCGGGGAAAGAGACCCAGTACTTC